The T cell receptor (beta chain) under discussion was sequenced for a study of T cell responses to AZD1222 COVID-19 vaccine. Sequencing was performed with immunoSEQ multiplex PCR; in TCRdb, only in-frame clones are kept and a portion is missing. The sample shows 150,000 to 180,000 clones, roughly nine tenths of them seen only once. The CDR3 totals 17 residues. V gave up 5 bases and J gave up 4 bases; unmatched junction bases: 15. Germline lookup yields CDR1 MDHEN and CDR2 SYDVKM. This specimen was peripheral blood, taken on day 0 of MenACWY control vaccination. The TCR sequence derives from an adult in good health. This rearrangement joins TRBV28 to TRBJ2-3; 7 bases match TRBD2. CDR3 bases: TGTGCCAGCAGTATACTATCCGGGCCCGGGAGGTCAGATACGCAGTATTTT. Protein product: CASSILSGPGRSDTQYF.